The clone carrying this T cell receptor beta chain was picked up a small number of times. Its antigen is not known. The immunoSEQ assay was version 4, run in survey mode. Clones were sequenced by immunoSEQ multiplex PCR, and TCRdb holds only the in-frame ones, with some missing. The sample lists over 60,000 clones, roughly 77% occurring once. These data come from a study of persistence of HIV-infected CD4 T cells. CDR3 length: 14 amino acids. Trimming removed 2 bases from V and 0 bases from J, with 6 bases in between. In germline, CDR1 is SNHLY, CDR2 FYNNEI. The stimulus was an HIV-1 Gag 15-mer peptide pool, 1 ug/peptide/mL. Memory cells lacking CD40L and CD69 with high CD45RO were sorted.

This sequence joins TRBV2 and TRBJ2-3, with D maybe TRBD1 (6 bases). The sample in question was CD4+ T cells sorted from PBMCs after approximately 19-hour stimulation, obtained from a patient who received antiretroviral therapy. This receptor was identified in an adult man with HIV who was CMV-seropositive. In nucleotides, the CDR3 is TGTGCCAGCAGTGAAACAGGGAGCACAGATACGCAGTATTTT. It yields the protein CASSETGSTDTQYF.